Described below is a single TCR beta chain sequence and its context. The sample comes from a study of T cells in Graves' hyperthyroidism and ophthalmopathy. Study details: Peripheral blood was secured at the point of initial diagnosis, before any treatment.

Researchers took RNA transcripts and amplified the TCR beta CDR3 regions from them. A first-round RT-PCR of the TCR CDR3 used the HTBI primer set. TCRdb re-called the multiplex PCR reads with MiXCR, one entry per CDR3 protein. The sample carries roughly 280,000 distinct CDR3 sequences, around 22% recorded once. V trimming: 6 bases; J trimming: 1 base; junction bases outside the gene matches: 8. CDR1 MNHNS and CDR2 SASEGT come from the germline V gene. The CDR3 totals 16 residues. This sequence originates from a man aged 30-40 years with Graves' ophthalmopathy. The material sequenced was blood. The chain recombines TRBV6-1 with TRBJ2-7; 11 bases are shared with TRBD2. The CDR3 DNA sequence: TGTGCCAGCAGAACCATCGGACTAGCGGGTTCCTACGAGCAGTACTTC. Protein product: CASRTIGLAGSYEQYF.